The entry below gives a single T cell receptor (beta chain) sequence along with its context. What antigen it recognizes has not been identified. No base qualities exist here, and no much larger clone lies one base off it. The sample comes from a study of T cells in Graves' hyperthyroidism and ophthalmopathy (dated by TCRdb to between 2018 and 2021). Regarding the research as a whole: A discovery cohort of about 100 patients, about 40 with Graves' ophthalmopathy and under 60 with stable Graves' hyperthyroidism, was used to find distinguishing TCR V-J signatures. Prospective prediction of ophthalmopathy was tested in an independent validation cohort consisting of 18 hyperthyroidism patients and around 17 patients who later progressed to ophthalmopathy. The approximately 95 discovery patients were divided at random into training and test sets in a 7:3 ratio. In addition, the study compared T-cell repertoires in thyroid tissue and in blood from six Graves' hyperthyroidism patients. After sampling, hyperthyroidism patients received methimazole starting at 30 mg daily, and ophthalmopathy patients received high-dose intravenous methylprednisolone. TCR Vbeta CDR3 sequencing of roughly 140 peripheral blood samples (over 40 ophthalmopathy, roughly 74 hyperthyroidism and some 17 progressor patients) is reported in the paper.

Paper-wide results and their limitations: A model built on a 13 V-J signature distinguished ophthalmopathy from stable hyperthyroidism, reaching about 89% sensitivity and under 84% specificity in cross-validation and 80%/75% in testing. Most expanded thyroid clonotypes (frequency above 0.001) were also found in blood, which suggests that blood repertoires may mirror thyroid immune responses. In validation, the model predicted progression to ophthalmopathy with over 65% sensitivity and less than 80% specificity, a median of 6.5 months before onset. Sample size was not statistically predetermined, and blinding of investigators to group allocation was not performed.

Amplification of TCR beta CDR3 regions was carried out from RNA transcripts. The first round of RT-PCR for the TCR CDR3 was performed with the HTBI primer set and the Qiagen OneStep RT-PCR kit. A second multiplex PCR round built the libraries, followed by size selection and purification. The libraries were sequenced on an Illumina HiSeq2000 using paired-end 100 bp reads. The original methods were these. SOAPnuke was used to process the raw data, removing reads that contained adapters or uncalled bases, had a mean Phred below 15, or lacked an exact match to the constant primer or identifier. COPE v1.2.5 was used to merge high-quality paired reads, and clonotypes were defined as unique nucleotide sequences. Clonotypes were aligned to IMGT TRBV, TRBD and TRBJ reference segments using MiTCR v1.1. The analysis included only V-J combinations with a frequency above 0.0001, which together covered 99.2% of the repertoires. A TCS score was defined as the ratio between F50 (clonal expansion) and ExV (chaos), using BLOSUM62-based TCRdist between CDR3 peptides within each V-J. Welch's t-statistics and random forest reduced approximately 520 V-J features to roughly 13, which were used in a naive Bayes classifier (R e1071). TCRdb trimmed the raw reads at Q25, called clones with MiXCR and kept productive beta chains. Each CDR3 protein appears once, grouped with its most common genes and DNA. For this entry, the V and J calls and clone size follow TCRdb and not the study's own pipeline. The table for this sample lists approximately 560,000 distinct CDR3 sequences; roughly 46% of them were counted only once. The ten top clones hold about 8.2% of the sample.

Stable Graves' hyperthyroidism was defined as no progression to ophthalmopathy during 18 months of follow-up. Hyperthyroidism patients were newly diagnosed, had a disease duration of under 2 months, and were aged 18 to 65 years. The study excluded patients with uncontrolled infections, other autoimmune diseases, pregnancy or lactation. Clinical symptoms, serum thyroxine and TRAb, thyroid ultrasound, and orbital computed tomography formed the basis for the diagnoses. Total RNA was extracted with Trizol reagent, and quality was checked on an Agilent 2100 Bioanalyzer. The sequence came from a woman in her late teens or twenties with Graves' hyperthyroidism. Donor details come from another sample of the same person, matched by shared clones. The sequencing input was peripheral blood or thyroid tissue (not recorded which).

The CDR3 protein: CARGLAGAETQYF. The DNA sequence reads TGTGCCAGAGGCCTAGCGGGAGCGGAGACCCAGTACTTC. The chain links TRBV11-1 with TRBJ2-5; 10 of the junction bases match TRBD2. The CDR3 holds 13 amino acids from the cysteine to the phenylalanine. Left in the record is the CDR3 DNA by itself, 39 bases read in frame from the first base. The germline V gene (reference sequence) sets CDR1 to SGHAT and CDR2 to FQDESV. The germline V and J ends show losses of 9 bases and 5 bases respectively, and no gene match explains 6 bases of the junction.